Listed below are T cell receptor beta chains from one sample, sequenced in a study of Graves' ophthalmopathy and Graves' hyperthyroidism. Each CDR3 protein gets one entry after TCRdb re-called the multiplex PCR reads with MiXCR. The table has about 700,000 distinct CDR3 sequences, 40% seen once. Sequences were obtained from peripheral blood. The receptors here all came from an adult man with Graves' ophthalmopathy. CDR3s include the opening cysteine and the closing phenylalanine or tryptophan. D genes are given only for firm matches. Some rows have no size entry. The others give once, few or many, or a class for an expanded clone.

TRBV15	-	TRBJ1-1	-	CATSLRAGANTEAFF	TGTGCCACCAGCCTCCGGGCCGGAGCTAACACTGAAGCTTTCTTT
TRBV10-1	-	TRBJ2-5	-	CASSREAAQETQYF	TGCGCCAGTTCTCGGGAAGCGGCTCAAGAGACCCAGTACTTC
TRBV7-9	-	TRBJ1-1	many	CASSPRDFAGTEAFF	TGTGCCAGCAGCCCTAGGGATTTCGCGGGCACTGAAGCTTTCTTT
TRBV19	TRBD1	TRBJ1-1	-	CASSYRGGTLSSEAFF	TGTGCCAGTAGTTACAGGGGTGGTACTTTATCGTCTGAAGCTTTCTTT
TRBV19	TRBD1	TRBJ1-5	many	CASSPRTGERAQPQHF	TGTGCCAGTAGTCCCCGGACAGGGGAGAGGGCTCAGCCCCAGCATTTT
TRBV7-2	TRBD2	TRBJ2-7	many	CASSWGTSGAYEQYF	TGTGCCAGCAGCTGGGGGACTAGCGGGGCTTACGAGCAGTACTTC
TRBV7-2	-	TRBJ2-5	many	CASGQTQYF	TGTGCCAGCGGCCAGACCCAGTACTTC
TRBV7-9	TRBD1	TRBJ2-2	-	CASRGRDRGGQELFF	TGTGCCAGCAGGGGCCGGGACAGGGGGGGCCAGGAGCTGTTTTTT
TRBV20-1	-	TRBJ2-7	-	CSARGSSTGDEQYF	TGCAGTGCTAGAGGTTCTAGTACCGGCGACGAGCAGTACTTC
TRBV25-1	-	TRBJ2-6	-	CASSGTANSGANVLTF	TGTGCCAGCAGTGGGACAGCCAACTCTGGGGCCAACGTCCTGACTTTC
TRBV7-9	TRBD1	TRBJ1-4	many	CASSSRTGLREKLFF	TGTGCCAGCAGCTCAAGGACAGGGTTACGAGAAAAACTGTTTTTT
TRBV7-8	TRBD1	TRBJ1-2	many	CASSPGETGRGGYTF	TGTGCCAGCAGCCCAGGAGAGACAGGGCGCGGTGGCTACACCTTC
TRBV9	TRBD1	TRBJ2-6	many	CASSKRGTAGANVLTF	TGTGCCAGCAGCAAACGAGGGACAGCTGGGGCCAACGTCCTGACTTTC
TRBV15	-	TRBJ1-3	-	CATSRVVGSGNTIYF	TGTGCCACCAGCAGGGTCGTCGGCTCTGGAAACACCATATATTTT
TRBV24-1	-	TRBJ1-5	once	CASGWALNSNQPQHF	TGTGCCAGTGGCTGGGCCCTGAATAGCAATCAGCCCCAGCATTTT
TRBV14	TRBD1	TRBJ2-5	many	CASSLHTGTAQETQYF	TGTGCCAGCAGCCTCCACACGGGGACAGCGCAAGAGACCCAGTACTTC
TRBV7-9	-	TRBJ1-5	few	CASTPSAGWPQPQHF	TGTGCCAGCACCCCATCCGCGGGGTGGCCGCAGCCCCAGCATTTT
TRBV24-1	-	TRBJ2-5	once	CAPWRGGQETQYF	TGTGCCCCCTGGCGTGGTGGCCAAGAGACCCAGTACTTC
TRBV10-3	-	TRBJ1-6	-	CASADPVRTNSPLHF	TGTGCCAGCGCAGACCCAGTGAGAACTAATTCACCCCTCCACTTT
TRBV24-1	-	TRBJ1-5	-	CASNWDLNQPQHF	TGTGCCAGCAACTGGGACCTCAATCAGCCCCAGCATTTT
TRBV24-1	TRBD1	TRBJ1-2	many	CATSDSRGLSYGYTF	TGTGCCACCAGTGATAGCAGGGGGCTTAGCTATGGCTACACCTTC
TRBV2	-	TRBJ1-3	-	CASSLPQTGNTIYF	TGTGCCAGCAGTTTACCCCAGACAGGAAACACCATATATTTT
TRBV19	-	TRBJ1-3	once	CASKISGSSGNTIYF	TGTGCCAGTAAAATTAGCGGGAGCTCCGGAAACACCATATATTTT
TRBV6-6	-	TRBJ2-7	-	CASRAEGEQYF	TGTGCCAGCAGGGCGGAAGGCGAGCAGTACTTC
TRBV9	-	TRBJ2-2	-	CASHGSSNTGELFF	TGTGCCAGCCACGGGAGCTCGAACACCGGGGAGCTGTTTTTT
TRBV29-1	TRBD2	TRBJ2-7	many	CSVEDVGEGRDEQYF	TGCAGCGTTGAAGATGTCGGGGAGGGGAGAGACGAGCAGTACTTC
TRBV12-3/TRBV12-4	-	TRBJ2-7	-	CASRGTQSYEQYF	TGTGCCAGCAGGGGGACACAATCCTACGAGCAGTACTTC
TRBV29-1	-	TRBJ1-1	many	CSVRAMNTEAFF	TGCAGCGTCCGGGCCATGAACACTGAAGCTTTCTTT